The TCR beta chain under discussion was sequenced for a study of T cells in Graves' hyperthyroidism and ophthalmopathy. Whole-study results and caveats: In the blood, most expanded thyroid clonotypes above 0.001 appeared as well.

Amplification targeted TCR beta CDR3 regions from RNA transcripts. The TCR CDR3 was amplified in a first-round RT-PCR using the HTBI primer set. TCRdb processed the multiplex PCR reads anew with MiXCR; each CDR3 protein has one entry. The sample has roughly 660,000 distinct CDR3 sequences; 17% are singletons. Graves' hyperthyroidism was deemed stable absent ophthalmopathy progression within 18 months. Patients aged 18 to 65 with hyperthyroidism were newly diagnosed, with duration under 2 months. Source material for PBMCs was around 10 ml fresh peripheral blood. CDR1 and CDR2 from the germline V gene are PRHDT and FYEKMQ (reference sequence). The CDR3 is 14 amino acids. The ends were cut back, 5 bases at V and 3 bases at J, with 14 bases in the middle. In regard to this clonotype: Its antigen remains unknown.

The V call is TRBV13, the J call TRBJ2-7; unclear D gene. This TCR was sampled from a man aged 50 to 59 with Graves' hyperthyroidism. Sequences were obtained from blood. CDR3 nucleotides: TGTGCCAGCAGCCGACCGGACCTCGGCTACGAGCAGTACTTC. Its protein is CASSRPDLGYEQYF.